These T cell receptor beta chains were read from a single sample in a study of blood T cell repertoires in COVID-19. TCRdb keeps only in-frame clones here, not all; method: immunoSEQ multiplex PCR. Here the sample spans around 100,000 clones, about nine tenths being singletons. The sample taken for sequencing was peripheral blood. These receptors came from a man aged 50 to 60 with acute or convalescent COVID-19. CDR3s include the opening cysteine and the closing phenylalanine or tryptophan.

v_gene | CDR3aa
TRBV10-3 | CATLSHSEKLFF
TRBV2 | CASRIRGALSGANVLTF
TRBV5-5 | CASSFGAETQYF
TRBV7-9 | CASSSTNGAGELFF
TRBV4-1 | CASSPTGQGAAEQYF
TRBV28 | CASTTGETEAFF
TRBV2 | CASSEFSGRTGGELFF
TRBV6-1 | CASSEGDSHYEQYF
TRBV5-1 | CASSLRGTVETQYF
TRBV15 | CATSNDRGYQPQHF
TRBV29-1 | CSVVEGLGTQYF
TRBV4-1 | CASSYRGEPNQPQHF
TRBV28 | CASSLGSAGGQNTQYF
TRBV28 | CASSSPGLAGTDTQYF
TRBV11-3 | CASSGGNVHEQYF
TRBV19 | CASSILGAGENIQYF
TRBV24-1 | CATSSWGRGGSNEQFF
TRBV15 | CATSRDLSGANVLTF
TRBV19 | CATFSRLAGVFTDTQYF
TRBV7-9 | CASSLQGEGYTF
TRBV5-6 | CASSLVDGGRTGELFF
TRBV19 | CASRGPGTLYYEQYF
TRBV27 | CASSLRRDSSYNSPLHF
TRBV27 | CASSMKIAGPYEQYF
TRBV28 | CASSLDRSTYGYTF
TRBV7-8 | CASSPTGGDNSPLHF
TRBV27 | CASSPRPGTGETQYF
TRBV20-1 | CSASPRRGAGGPREQYF
TRBV2 | CASSGDRRRGGEQYF
TRBV5-1 | CASSLFRGTNNEQFF
TRBV5-1 | CASRDGLAGVSTDTQYF
TRBV5-4 | CASSSEAIQETQYF
TRBV7-8 | CASSLAERLSYEQYF
TRBV6-1 | CASSEEGLGTGNVANVLTF
TRBV5-1 | CASSLVGGDGYTF
TRBV27 | CASSSGQGVRTEAFF
TRBV27 | CASSTPGWGRSNEQFF
TRBV2 | CASSERERGNEQFF
TRBV28 | CASSSTYEQYF
TRBV12-3/TRBV12-4 | CASSYGTGETQYF
TRBV2 | CASRGSGNTIYF
TRBV5-6 | CASSLESGGRYTEAFF
TRBV10-2 | CASSEDRPRETQYF
TRBV2 | CASSESGGGTEAFF
TRBV19 | CASSLAGGTEAFF
TRBV10-2 | CASRQTEIQPQHF
TRBV10-1 | CASSEGGPYEQYF
TRBV19 | CASSAKQGTEAFF
TRBV15 | CATSRQYSNQPQHF
TRBV12-3/TRBV12-4 | CASSPSAGEQYF
TRBV19 | CASSIAAGTEGVF
TRBV6-4 | CASSVDPQGTEAFF
TRBV28 | CASRPGQINSPLHF
TRBV27 | CASSSRQGAGNEQYF
TRBV5-1 | CASSLDRGGTDTQYF
TRBV30 | CAWSVGVTEAFF
TRBV7-8 | CASTPRRGVNQPQHF